This T cell receptor (beta chain) was recovered during a study of blood T cell repertoires in COVID-19. Study-level information: Sample material is recorded as cDNA or gDNA derived from T cells, B-cell-depleted T cells, or PBMCs.

Enrolled through a virtual design, the participants were between about 18 and 100 years of age and came from 24 US areas. Cohort placement rested on clinical history that participants reported themselves. In this sample, this clone turned up many times. Per the original data handling: The assay estimated nucleated cells by amplifying reference gene primers. Profiling relied on immunoSEQ multiplex PCR, and the TCRdb table lists in-frame clones only, not all of them. The V and J calls and the clone size are those of that table, but D and trimming were determined from the DNA. The data contain some 150,000 clones, approximately 90% of them seen just once; the ten biggest clones take up roughly 1.2%. This CDR3 is built from 16 residues. Trimming took 5 bases from V and 9 from J; bases not matched to a gene: 11. CDR1 and CDR2 from the germline V gene are LGHNA and YSLEER.

The clonotype comes from a woman aged 25 to 39 with acute COVID-19. The specimen sequenced was PBMCs or T cells enriched from blood (not recorded which). The V gene is TRBV4-3, the J gene TRBJ1-6, with TRBD1 identical over 9 bases. CDR3 protein: CASSEASTGGFSPLHF. The CDR3 DNA reads TGCGCCAGCAGCGAAGCTAGCACAGGGGGCTTTTCACCCCTCCACTTT.